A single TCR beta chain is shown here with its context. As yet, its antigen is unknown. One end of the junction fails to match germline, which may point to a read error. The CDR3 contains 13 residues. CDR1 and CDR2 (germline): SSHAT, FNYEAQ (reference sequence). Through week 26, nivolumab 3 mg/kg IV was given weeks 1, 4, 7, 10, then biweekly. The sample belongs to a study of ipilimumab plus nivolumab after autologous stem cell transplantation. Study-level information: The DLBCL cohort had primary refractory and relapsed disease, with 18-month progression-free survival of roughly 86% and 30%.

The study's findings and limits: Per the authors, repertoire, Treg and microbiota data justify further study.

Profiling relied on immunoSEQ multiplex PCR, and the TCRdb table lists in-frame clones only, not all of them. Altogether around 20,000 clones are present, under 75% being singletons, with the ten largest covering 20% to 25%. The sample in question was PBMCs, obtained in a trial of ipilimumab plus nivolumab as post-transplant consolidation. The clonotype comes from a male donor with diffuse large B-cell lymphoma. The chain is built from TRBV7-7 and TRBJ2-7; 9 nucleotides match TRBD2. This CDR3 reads CASSPGLANEQYF. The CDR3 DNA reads TGTGCTAGCAGCCCGGGACTAGCTAACGAGCAGTACTTC.